Listed here are 10 T cell receptor beta chains from one sample, sequenced in a study of T cell responses to AZD1222 COVID-19 vaccine. The data were produced by immunoSEQ multiplex PCR, yet TCRdb's version contains in-frame clones alone and is incomplete. The repertoire has around 190,000 clones, 85% to 95% of them found once; the top ten carry around 1.5%. The sample in question was peripheral blood, obtained 28 days after the second AZD1222 dose. The receptors were gathered from an adult who received the AZD1222 COVID-19 vaccine.

The chain links TRBV2 to TRBJ2-3; D is possibly TRBD2 (7 bases). Trimming stripped 3 bases from V and 0 bases from J, with 13 bases between. CDR3 size: 16 residues. CDR1 is SNHLY, CDR2 FYNNEI, per germline. CDR3 sequence (DNA): TGTGCCAGCAGTGATCACTCGGGGGGCAGCACAGATACGCAGTATTTT. Translated, it gives CASSDHSGGSTDTQYF.

The J gene is TRBJ1-5, the V gene TRBV7-6, with D unclear. Germline loops: CDR1 SGHVS, CDR2 FNYEAQ. The V end was cut by 4 bases, the J end by 3 bases, with 22 bases between. The CDR3 has 18 amino acids. CDR3 residues: CASSSLPLAEVYNQPQHF. CDR3 nucleotide sequence: TGTGCCAGCAGCTCCCTGCCCCTGGCAGAGGTCTACAATCAGCCCCAGCATTTT.

The chain links TRBV6-4 to TRBJ1-2; D gene ambiguous. The V end was cut by 4 bases, the J end by 0 bases, with 12 bases between. Germline V gene sequence: CDR1 MRHNA, CDR2 SNTAGT. This CDR3 contains 15 residues. CDR3 sequence (DNA): TGTGCCAGCAGTGGCAGTGGATTCCCTAACTATGGCTACACCTTC. This translates into CASSGSGFPNYGYTF.

The rearrangement joins TRBV14 to TRBJ2-6; no reliable D call. The CDR3 consists of 16 residues. V dropped 0 bases and J dropped 0 bases, with 6 bases sitting between them. Germline V lookup: CDR1 SGHDN, CDR2 FVKESK. The CDR3: CASSQEEYSGANVLTF. The CDR3 DNA is TGTGCCAGCAGCCAAGAGGAGTACTCTGGGGCCAACGTCCTGACTTTC.

The sample holds a few counts of this clone. The CDR3, as DNA: TGTGCCAGCAGTTTAGACAGTATCAACGAGCAGTACTTC. As protein: CASSLDSINEQYF. The gene calls are TRBV27 and TRBJ2-7, with D maybe TRBD1 (5 bases). The germline gives CDR1 MNHEY, CDR2 SMNVEV (reference sequence). The CDR3 covers 13 residues. Trimming shortened V by 2 bases and J by 5 bases, and 10 bases separated the two germline ends.

The chain links TRBV7-2 to TRBJ2-7; a weak D match, TRBD1 (6 bases). The germline gives CDR1 SGHTA, CDR2 FQGNSA. The germline V and J ends were trimmed by 0 bases and 2 bases, with 11 bases remaining between them. The CDR3 runs 15 residues. The CDR3 bases are TGTGCCAGCAGCTTAGCTCAGGGGACGGCCTACGAGCAGTACTTC. It yields the protein CASSLAQGTAYEQYF.

The chain combines TRBV7-9 with TRBJ2-2, with D possibly being TRBD2 (5 bases). V lost 5 bases and J lost 4, with 17 bases in between. The CDR3 extends over 16 amino acids. Germline-derived CDR1 and CDR2 are SEHNR and FQNEAQ (reference sequence). The CDR3 reads CASSPRTGASTGELFF. The CDR3 DNA reads TGTGCCAGCAGCCCCCGGACTGGAGCAAGCACCGGGGAGCTGTTTTTT.

CDR3 nucleotide sequence: TGTGCCAGCAGTCCCCGGTGGAACACTGAAGCTTTCTTT. This gives the protein CASSPRWNTEAFF. The V call is TRBV12-3 or TRBV12-4, the J call TRBJ1-1; no clear D. The CDR3 is made up of 13 amino acids. Deletions cut 5 bases from V and 1 base from J, with 8 bases between.

The chain carries TRBV5-1 and TRBJ1-6, with 7 bases identical to TRBD1. CDR1 is SGHRS, CDR2 YFSETQ, per germline. The trim removed 4 bases at V and 5 bases at J, leaving 9 bases unmatched. The CDR3 runs 16 residues. The CDR3 sequence: CASSRQGRVNNSPLHF. The CDR3 bases are TGCGCCAGCAGCAGACAGGGAAGAGTGAATAATTCACCCCTCCACTTT.

The gene calls are TRBV19 and TRBJ1-2, with 11 bases matching TRBD1. The ends lost 7 bases at V and 2 bases at J; junction bases unmatched: 3. Germline CDR1 and CDR2: LNHDA and SQIVND (reference sequence). The CDR3 covers 14 residues. The CDR3 loop is CASTGQGENYGYTF. DNA of the CDR3: TGTGCCAGTACGGGACAGGGGGAAAACTATGGCTACACCTTC. Full variable domain (rest looked up from reference TRBV19 and TRBJ1-2): DGGITQSPKYLFRKEGQNVTLSCEQNLNHDAMYWYRQDPGQGLRLIYYSQIVNDFQKGDIAEGYSVSREKKESFPLTVTSAQKNPTAFYLCASTGQGENYGYTFGSGTRLTVV.